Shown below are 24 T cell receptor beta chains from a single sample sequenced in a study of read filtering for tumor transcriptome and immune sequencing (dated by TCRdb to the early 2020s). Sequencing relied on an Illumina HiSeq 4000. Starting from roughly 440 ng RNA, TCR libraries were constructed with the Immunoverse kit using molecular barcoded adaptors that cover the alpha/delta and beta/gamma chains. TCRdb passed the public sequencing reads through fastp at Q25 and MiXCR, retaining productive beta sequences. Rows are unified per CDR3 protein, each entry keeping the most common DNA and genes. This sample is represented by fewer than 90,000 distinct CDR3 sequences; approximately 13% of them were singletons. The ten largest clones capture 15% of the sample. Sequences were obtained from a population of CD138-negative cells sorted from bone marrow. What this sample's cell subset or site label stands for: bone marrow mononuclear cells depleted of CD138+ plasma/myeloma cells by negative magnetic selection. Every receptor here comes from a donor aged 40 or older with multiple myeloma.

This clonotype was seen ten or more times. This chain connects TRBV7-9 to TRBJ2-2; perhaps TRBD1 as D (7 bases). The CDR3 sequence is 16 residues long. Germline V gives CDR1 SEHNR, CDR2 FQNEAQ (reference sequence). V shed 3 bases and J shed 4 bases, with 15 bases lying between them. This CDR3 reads CASSFSGGGGTGELFF. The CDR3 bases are TGTGCCAGCAGCTTCTCCGGAGGGGGCGGCACCGGGGAGCTGTTTTTT.

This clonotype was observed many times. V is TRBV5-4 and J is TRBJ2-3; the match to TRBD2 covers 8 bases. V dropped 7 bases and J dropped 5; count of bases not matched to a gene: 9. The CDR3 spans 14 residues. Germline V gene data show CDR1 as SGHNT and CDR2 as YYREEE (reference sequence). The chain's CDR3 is CASRREGGQDTQYF. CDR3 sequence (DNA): TGTGCCAGCCGACGGGAGGGGGGACAAGATACGCAGTATTTT.

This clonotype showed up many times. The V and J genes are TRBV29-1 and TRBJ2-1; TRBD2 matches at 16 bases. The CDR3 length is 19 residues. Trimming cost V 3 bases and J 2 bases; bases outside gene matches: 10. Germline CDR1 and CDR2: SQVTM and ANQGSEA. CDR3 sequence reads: CSVDGPGTSGRAPYNEQFF. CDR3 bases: TGCAGCGTTGACGGACCCGGGACTAGCGGGAGGGCCCCCTACAATGAGCAGTTCTTC.

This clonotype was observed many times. As DNA, the CDR3 is TGCAGTGCTCCTGGGCCTGCCACTGAAGCTTTCTTT. Translated: CSAPGPATEAFF. The chain uses TRBV20-1 and TRBJ1-1, with D uncertain. The CDR3 consists of 12 residues. Trimming cost V 5 bases and J 4 bases, with 11 bases left between them. CDR1 is DFQATT and CDR2 is SNEGSKA in the germline V gene (reference sequence).

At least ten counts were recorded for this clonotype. The CDR3 loop reads CASSLGGLAAYNEQFF. Here the CDR3 DNA reads TGCGCCAGCAGCTTGGGGGGACTAGCGGCCTACAATGAGCAGTTCTTC. V is TRBV5-1 and J is TRBJ2-1; 11 bases align to TRBD2. CDR3 length: 16 residues. CDR1 is SGHRS, CDR2 YFSETQ, per germline. Trimming took 0 bases from V and 2 from J; bases not matched to a gene: 1.

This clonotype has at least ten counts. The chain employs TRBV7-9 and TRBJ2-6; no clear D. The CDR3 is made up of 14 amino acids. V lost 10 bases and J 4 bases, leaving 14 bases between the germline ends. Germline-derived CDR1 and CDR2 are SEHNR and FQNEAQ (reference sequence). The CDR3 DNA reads TGTGCCAACCCCCCCTCGCCAGGGGCCAACGTCCTGACTTTC. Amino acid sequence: CANPPSPGANVLTF.

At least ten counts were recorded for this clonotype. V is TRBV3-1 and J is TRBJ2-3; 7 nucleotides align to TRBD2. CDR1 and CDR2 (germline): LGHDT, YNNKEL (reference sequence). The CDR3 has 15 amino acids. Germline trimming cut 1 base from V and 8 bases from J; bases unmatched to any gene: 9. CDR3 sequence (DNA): TGTGCCAGCAGCCAAGGTGGACCTGGGAGGGGTACGCAGTATTTT. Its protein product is CASSQGGPGRGTQYF.

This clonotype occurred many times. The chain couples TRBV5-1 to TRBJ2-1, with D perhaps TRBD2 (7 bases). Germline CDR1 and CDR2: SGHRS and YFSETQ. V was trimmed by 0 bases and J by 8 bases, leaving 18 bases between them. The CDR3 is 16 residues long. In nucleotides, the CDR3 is TGCGCCAGCAGCTTGGTGGGGAGGGGGGTCGGACATGAGCAGTTCTTC. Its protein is CASSLVGRGVGHEQFF.

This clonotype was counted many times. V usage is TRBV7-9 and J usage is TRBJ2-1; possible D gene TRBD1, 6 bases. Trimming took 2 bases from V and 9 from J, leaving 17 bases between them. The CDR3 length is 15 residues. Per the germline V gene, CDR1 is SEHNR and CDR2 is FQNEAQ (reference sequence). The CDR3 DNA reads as TGTGCCAGCAGCTTACTACCAGGGGAAAGTGGTGAGCAGTTCTTC. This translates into CASSLLPGESGEQFF.

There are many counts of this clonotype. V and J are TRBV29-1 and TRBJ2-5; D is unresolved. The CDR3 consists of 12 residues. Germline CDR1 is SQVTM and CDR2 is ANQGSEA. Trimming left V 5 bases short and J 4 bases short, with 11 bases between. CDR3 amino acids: CSVRRQAETQYF. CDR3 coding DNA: TGCAGCGTTCGAAGGCAGGCAGAGACCCAGTACTTC. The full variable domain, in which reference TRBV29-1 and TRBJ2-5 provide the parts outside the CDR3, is SAVISQKPSRDICQRGTSLTIQCQVDSQVTMMFWYRQQPGQSLTLIATANQGSEATYESGFVIDKFPISRPNLTFSTLTVSNMSPEDSSIYLCSVRRQAETQYFGPGTRLLVL.

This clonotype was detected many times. CDR3 nucleotide sequence: TGTGCCAGCAGCAATCAAGAGACCCAGTACTTC. It encodes CASSNQETQYF. The rearrangement uses TRBV7-2 and TRBJ2-5; D not certain. CDR1 SGHTA and CDR2 FQGNSA come from the germline V gene. V was trimmed by 5 bases and J by 2 bases, leaving 3 bases between them. CDR3 size: 11 residues.

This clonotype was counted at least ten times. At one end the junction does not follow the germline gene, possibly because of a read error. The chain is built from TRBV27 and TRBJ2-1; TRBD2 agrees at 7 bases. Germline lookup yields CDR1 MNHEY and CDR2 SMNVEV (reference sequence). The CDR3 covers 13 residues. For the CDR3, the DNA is TGTGCCAGCAGGGGACTAACGGGATCCCGTCCCCTCTTC. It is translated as CASRGLTGSRPLF.

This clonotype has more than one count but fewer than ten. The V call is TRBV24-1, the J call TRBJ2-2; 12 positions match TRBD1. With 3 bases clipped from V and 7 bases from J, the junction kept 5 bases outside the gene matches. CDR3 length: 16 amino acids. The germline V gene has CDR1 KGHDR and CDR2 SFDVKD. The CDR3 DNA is TGTGCCACCAGTGATCCGGGACAGGGGGCGGTCGGGGAGCTGTTTTTT. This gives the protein CATSDPGQGAVGELFF.

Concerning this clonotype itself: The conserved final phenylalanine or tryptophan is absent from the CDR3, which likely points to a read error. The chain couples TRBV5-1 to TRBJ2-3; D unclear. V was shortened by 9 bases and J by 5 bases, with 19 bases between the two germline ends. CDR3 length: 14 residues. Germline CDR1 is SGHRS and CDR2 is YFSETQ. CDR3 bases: TGCGCCACCACGGACCTCCCAGGCCAAGATACGCAGTATGTT. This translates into CATTDLPGQDTQYV.

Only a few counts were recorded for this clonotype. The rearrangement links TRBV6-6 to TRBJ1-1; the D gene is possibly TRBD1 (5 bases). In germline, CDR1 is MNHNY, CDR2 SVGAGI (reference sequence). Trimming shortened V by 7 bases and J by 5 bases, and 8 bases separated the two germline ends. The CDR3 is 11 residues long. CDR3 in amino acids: CASNGQTEAFF. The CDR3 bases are TGTGCCAGCAACGGACAAACTGAAGCTTTCTTT.

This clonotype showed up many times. CDR3 loop: CASSPGQGNTEAFF. CDR3 nucleotide sequence: TGTGCCAGCAGCCCTGGACAGGGCAACACTGAAGCTTTCTTT. The chain recombines TRBV18 with TRBJ1-1, with TRBD1 matching 8 bases. The CDR3 is 14 residues long. The germline gives CDR1 KGHSH, CDR2 LQKENI. J gave up 2 bases and V 8 bases, and 7 bases lay outside the gene matches. The whole variable domain, filled in from reference TRBV18 and TRBJ1-1, reads NAGVMQNPRHLVRRRGQEARLRCSPMKGHSHVYWYRQLPEEGLKFMVYLQKENIIDESGMPKERFSAEFPKEGPSILRIQQVVRGDSAAYFCASSPGQGNTEAFFGQGTRLTVV.

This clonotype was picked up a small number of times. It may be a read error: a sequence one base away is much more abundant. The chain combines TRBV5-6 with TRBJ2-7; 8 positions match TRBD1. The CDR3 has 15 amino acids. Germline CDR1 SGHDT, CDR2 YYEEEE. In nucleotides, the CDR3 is TGTGCCAGCAGCCGGCTGGGACAGGTACCCCTCGAGCAGCACTTC. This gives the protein CASSRLGQVPLEQHF. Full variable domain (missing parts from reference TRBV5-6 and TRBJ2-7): DAGVTQSPTHLIKTRGQQVTLRCSPKSGHDTVSWYQQALGQGPQFIFQYYEEEERQRGNFPDRFSGHQFPNYSSELNVNALLLGDSALYLCASSRLGQVPLEQHFGPGTRLTVT.

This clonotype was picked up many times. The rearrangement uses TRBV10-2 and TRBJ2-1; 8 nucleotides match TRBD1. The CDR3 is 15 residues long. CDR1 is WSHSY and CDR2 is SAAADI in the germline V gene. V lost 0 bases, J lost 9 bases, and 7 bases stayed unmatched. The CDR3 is CASSESKYRGTEQFF. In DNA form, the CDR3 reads TGCGCCAGCAGTGAGTCGAAATACAGGGGGACTGAGCAGTTCTTC.

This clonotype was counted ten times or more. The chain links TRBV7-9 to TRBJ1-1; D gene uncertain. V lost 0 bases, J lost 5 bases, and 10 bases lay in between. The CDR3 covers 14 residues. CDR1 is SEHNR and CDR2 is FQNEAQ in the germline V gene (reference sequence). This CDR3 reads CASSLAPRDTEAFF. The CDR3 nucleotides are TGTGCCAGCAGCTTAGCCCCACGGGATACTGAAGCTTTCTTT. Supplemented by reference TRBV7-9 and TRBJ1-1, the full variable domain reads DTGVSQNPRHKITKRGQNVTFRCDPISEHNRLYWYRQTLGQGPEFLTYFQNEAQLEKSRLLSDRFSAERPKGSFSTLEIQRTEQGDSAMYLCASSLAPRDTEAFFGQGTRLTVV.

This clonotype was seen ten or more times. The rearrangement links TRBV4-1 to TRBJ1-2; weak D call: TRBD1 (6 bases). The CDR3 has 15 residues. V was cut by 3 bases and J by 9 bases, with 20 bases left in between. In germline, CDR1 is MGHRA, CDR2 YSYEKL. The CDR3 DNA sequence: TGCGCCAGCAGCCAGGAAAGATTACAGGGTATGAGCTACACCTTC. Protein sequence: CASSQERLQGMSYTF.

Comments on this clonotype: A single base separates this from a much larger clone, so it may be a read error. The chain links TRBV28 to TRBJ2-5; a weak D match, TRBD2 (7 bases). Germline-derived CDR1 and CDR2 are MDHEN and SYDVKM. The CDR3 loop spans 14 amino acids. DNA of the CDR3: TGTGCCGGCAGTCATCGGGGGGCGGTGGAGACCCAGTACTTC. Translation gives CAGSHRGAVETQYF. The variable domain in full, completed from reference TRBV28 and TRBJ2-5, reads DVKVTQSSRYLVKRTGEKVFLECVQDMDHENMFWYRQDPGLGLRLIYFSYDVKMKEKGDIPEGYSVSREKKERFSLILESASTNQTSMYLCAGSHRGAVETQYFGPGTRLLVL.

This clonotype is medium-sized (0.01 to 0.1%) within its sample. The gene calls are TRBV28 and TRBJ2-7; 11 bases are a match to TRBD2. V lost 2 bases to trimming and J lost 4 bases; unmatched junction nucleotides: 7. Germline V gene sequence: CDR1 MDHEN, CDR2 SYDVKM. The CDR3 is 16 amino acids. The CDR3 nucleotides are TGTGCCAGCAGTTTAGAACTAGCGGGAGAAGATTACGAGCAGTACTTC. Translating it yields CASSLELAGEDYEQYF.

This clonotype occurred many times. The CDR3 loop reads CASSPRGTGILKETQYF. In nucleotides, the CDR3 is TGTGCCAGCAGCCCCCGAGGGACGGGGATCCTTAAAGAGACCCAGTACTTC. The J gene is TRBJ2-5, the V gene TRBV7-8; D may match TRBD1 or TRBD2 (5 bases each). Germline CDR1 is SGHVS and CDR2 is FQNEAQ. The V end lost 5 bases, the J end lost 3 bases, and 22 bases lay between the germline ends. The length of the CDR3 is 17 residues.

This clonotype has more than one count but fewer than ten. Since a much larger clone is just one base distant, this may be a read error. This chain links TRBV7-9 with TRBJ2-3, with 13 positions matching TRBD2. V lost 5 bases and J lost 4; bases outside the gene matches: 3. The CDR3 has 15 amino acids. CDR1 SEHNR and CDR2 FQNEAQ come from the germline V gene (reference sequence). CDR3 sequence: CASSRTSGSPDTQYF. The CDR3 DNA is TGTGCCAGCAGCCGGACTAGCGGGAGCCCAGATACGCAGTATTTT.